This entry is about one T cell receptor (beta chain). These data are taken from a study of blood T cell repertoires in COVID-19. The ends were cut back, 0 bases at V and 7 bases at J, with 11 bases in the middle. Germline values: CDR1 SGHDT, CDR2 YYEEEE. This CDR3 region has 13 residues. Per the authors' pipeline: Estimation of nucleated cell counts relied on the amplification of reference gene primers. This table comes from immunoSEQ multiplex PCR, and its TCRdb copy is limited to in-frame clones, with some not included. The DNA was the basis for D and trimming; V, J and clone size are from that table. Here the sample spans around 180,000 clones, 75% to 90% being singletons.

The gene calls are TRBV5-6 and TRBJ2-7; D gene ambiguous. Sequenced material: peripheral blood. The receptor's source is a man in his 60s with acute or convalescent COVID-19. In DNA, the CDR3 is TGTGCCAGCAGCTTGGCGCGGCCTTCTGAGCAGTACTTC. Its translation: CASSLARPSEQYF.